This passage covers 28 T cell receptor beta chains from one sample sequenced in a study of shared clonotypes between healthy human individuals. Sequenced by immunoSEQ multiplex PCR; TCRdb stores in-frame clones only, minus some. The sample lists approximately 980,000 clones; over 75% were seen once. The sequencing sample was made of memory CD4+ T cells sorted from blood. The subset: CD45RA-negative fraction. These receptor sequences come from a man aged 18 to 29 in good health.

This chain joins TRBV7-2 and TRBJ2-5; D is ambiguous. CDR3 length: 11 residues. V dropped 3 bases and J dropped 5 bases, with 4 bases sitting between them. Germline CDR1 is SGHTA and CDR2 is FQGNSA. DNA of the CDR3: TGTGCCAGCAGCTTTCACGAGACCCAGTACTTC. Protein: CASSFHETQYF.

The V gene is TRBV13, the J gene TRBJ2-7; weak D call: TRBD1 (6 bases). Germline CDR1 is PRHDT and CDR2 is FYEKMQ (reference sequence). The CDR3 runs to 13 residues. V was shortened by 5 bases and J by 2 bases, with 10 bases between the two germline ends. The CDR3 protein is CASSNRDTYEQYF. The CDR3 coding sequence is TGTGCCAGCAGCAACCGGGACACCTACGAGCAGTACTTC.

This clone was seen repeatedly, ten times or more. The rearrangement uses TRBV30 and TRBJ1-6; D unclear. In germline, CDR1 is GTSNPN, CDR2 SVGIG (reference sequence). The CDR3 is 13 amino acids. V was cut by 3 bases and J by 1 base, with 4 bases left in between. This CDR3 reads CAWRRSYNSPLHF. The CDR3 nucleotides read TGTGCCTGGAGGAGGTCCTATAATTCACCCCTCCACTTT.

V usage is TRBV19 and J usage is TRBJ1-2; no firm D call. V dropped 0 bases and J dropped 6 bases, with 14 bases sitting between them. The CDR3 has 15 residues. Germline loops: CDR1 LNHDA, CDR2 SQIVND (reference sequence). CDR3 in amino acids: CASSIDAYRLDGYTF. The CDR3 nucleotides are TGTGCCAGTAGTATAGACGCCTACAGACTAGATGGCTACACCTTC.

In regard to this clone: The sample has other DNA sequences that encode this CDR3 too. The DNA of the CDR3 is TGTGCCAGCAGCTTAGCAGGAGGTAATCAGCCCCAGCATTTT. It is translated as CASSLAGGNQPQHF. The chain combines TRBV7-2 with TRBJ1-5; D is unclear. Germline assignment: CDR1 SGHTA and CDR2 FQGNSA. V gave up 0 bases and J gave up 4 bases, with 7 bases separating them. This CDR3 comprises 14 residues.

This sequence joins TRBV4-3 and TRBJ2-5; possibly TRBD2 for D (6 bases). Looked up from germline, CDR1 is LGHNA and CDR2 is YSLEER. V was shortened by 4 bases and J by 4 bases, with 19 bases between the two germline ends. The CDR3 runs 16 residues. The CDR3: CASSPNGTHAGETQYF. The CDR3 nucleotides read TGCGCCAGCAGCCCAAACGGGACTCACGCGGGAGAGACCCAGTACTTC.

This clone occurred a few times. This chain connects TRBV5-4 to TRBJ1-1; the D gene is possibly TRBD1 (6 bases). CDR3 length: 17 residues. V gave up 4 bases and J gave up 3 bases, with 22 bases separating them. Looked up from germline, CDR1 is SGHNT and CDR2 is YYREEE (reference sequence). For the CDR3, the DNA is TGTGCCAGCAGCCTACAGACAGGTCTCGTTAGGGACACTGAAGCTTTCTTT. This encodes CASSLQTGLVRDTEAFF.

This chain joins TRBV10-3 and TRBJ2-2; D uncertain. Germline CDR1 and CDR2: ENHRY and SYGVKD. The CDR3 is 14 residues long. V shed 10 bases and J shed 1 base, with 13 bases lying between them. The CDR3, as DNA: TGTGCCACCCAAACCAGCCGGAACACCGGGGAGCTGTTTTTT. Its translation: CATQTSRNTGELFF.

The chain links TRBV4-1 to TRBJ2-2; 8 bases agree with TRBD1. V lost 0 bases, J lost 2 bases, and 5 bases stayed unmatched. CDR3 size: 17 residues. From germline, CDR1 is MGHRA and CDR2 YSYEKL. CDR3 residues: CASSQEPGQANTGELFF. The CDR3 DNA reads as TGCGCCAGCAGCCAAGAGCCGGGACAGGCAAACACCGGGGAGCTGTTTTTT.

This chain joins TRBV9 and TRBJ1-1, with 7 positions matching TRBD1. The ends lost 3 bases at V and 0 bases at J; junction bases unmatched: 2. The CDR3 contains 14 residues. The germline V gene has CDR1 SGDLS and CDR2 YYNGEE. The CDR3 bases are TGTGCCAGCAGCGGACAGGGCTTGAACACTGAAGCTTTCTTT. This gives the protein CASSGQGLNTEAFF.

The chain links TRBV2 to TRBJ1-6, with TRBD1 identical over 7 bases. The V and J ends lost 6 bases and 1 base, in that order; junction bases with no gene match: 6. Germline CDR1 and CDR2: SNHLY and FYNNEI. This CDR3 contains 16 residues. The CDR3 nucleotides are TGTGCCAGCAGATTGACAGGGAGGTCCTATAATTCACCCCTCCACTTT. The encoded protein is CASRLTGRSYNSPLHF.

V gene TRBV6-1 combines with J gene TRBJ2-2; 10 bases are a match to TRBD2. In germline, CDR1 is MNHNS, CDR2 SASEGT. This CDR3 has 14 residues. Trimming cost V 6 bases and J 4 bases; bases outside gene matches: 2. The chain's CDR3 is CASRRTSGTGELFF. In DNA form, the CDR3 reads TGTGCCAGCAGGAGGACTAGCGGCACCGGGGAGCTGTTTTTT.

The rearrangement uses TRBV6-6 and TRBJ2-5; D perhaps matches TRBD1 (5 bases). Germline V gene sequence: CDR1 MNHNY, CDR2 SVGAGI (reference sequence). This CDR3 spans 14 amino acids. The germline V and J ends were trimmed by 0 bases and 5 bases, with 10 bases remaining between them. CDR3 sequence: CASSYSGEGETQYF. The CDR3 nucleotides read TGTGCCAGCAGTTACTCAGGGGAAGGGGAGACCCAGTACTTC.

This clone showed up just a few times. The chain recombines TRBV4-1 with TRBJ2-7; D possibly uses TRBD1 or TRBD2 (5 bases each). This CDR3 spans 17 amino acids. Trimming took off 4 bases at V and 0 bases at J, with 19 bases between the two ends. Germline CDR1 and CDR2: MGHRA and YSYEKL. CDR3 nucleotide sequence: TGCGCCAGCAGCCGTTTGTCGGTAGGGACGGGCTCCTACGAGCAGTACTTC. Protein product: CASSRLSVGTGSYEQYF.

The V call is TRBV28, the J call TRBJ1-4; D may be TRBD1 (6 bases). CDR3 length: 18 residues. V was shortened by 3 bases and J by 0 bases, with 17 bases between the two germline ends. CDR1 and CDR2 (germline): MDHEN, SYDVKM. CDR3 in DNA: TGTGCCAGCAGTTTGTTTGACAGGCGAGGTTCAACTAATGAAAAACTGTTTTTT. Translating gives CASSLFDRRGSTNEKLFF.

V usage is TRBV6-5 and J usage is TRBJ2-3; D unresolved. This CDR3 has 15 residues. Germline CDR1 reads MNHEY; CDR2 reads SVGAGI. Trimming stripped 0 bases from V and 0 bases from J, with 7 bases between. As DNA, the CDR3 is TGTGCCAGCAGTTACTCTGGACGGAGCACAGATACGCAGTATTTT. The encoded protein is CASSYSGRSTDTQYF.

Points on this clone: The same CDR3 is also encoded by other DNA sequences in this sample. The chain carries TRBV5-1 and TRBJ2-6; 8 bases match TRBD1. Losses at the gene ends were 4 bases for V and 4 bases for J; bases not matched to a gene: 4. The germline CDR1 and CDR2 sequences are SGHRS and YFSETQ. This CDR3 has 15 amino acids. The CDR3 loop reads CASSQDRAGANVLTF. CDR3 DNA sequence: TGCGCCAGCAGCCAGGACAGGGCCGGGGCCAACGTCCTGACTTTC.

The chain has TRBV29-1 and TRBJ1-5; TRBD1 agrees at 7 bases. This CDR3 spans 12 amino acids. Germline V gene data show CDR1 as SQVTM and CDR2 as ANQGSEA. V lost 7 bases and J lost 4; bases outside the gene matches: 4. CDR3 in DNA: TGCAGCGCAGGGACAGAAAATCAGCCCCAGCATTTT. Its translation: CSAGTENQPQHF.

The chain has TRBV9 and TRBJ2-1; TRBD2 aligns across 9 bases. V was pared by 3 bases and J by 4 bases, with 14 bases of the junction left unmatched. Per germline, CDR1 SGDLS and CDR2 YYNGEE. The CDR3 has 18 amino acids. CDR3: CASSGTSVFTLRYNEQFF. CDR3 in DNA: TGTGCCAGCAGCGGGACTAGCGTGTTCACTCTTCGGTACAATGAGCAGTTCTTC.

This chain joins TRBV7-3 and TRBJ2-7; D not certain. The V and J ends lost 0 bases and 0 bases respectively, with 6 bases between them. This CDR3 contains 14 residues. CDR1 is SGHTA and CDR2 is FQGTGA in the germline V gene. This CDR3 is CASSLTGSSYEQYF. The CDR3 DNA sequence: TGTGCCAGCAGCTTAACAGGCAGCTCCTACGAGCAGTACTTC.

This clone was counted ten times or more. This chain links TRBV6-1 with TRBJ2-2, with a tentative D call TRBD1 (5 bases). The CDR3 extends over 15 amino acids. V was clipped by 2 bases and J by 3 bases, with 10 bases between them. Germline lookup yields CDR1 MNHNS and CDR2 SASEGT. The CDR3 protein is CASSEPAGHTGELFF. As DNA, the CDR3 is TGTGCCAGCAGTGAACCAGCAGGGCACACCGGGGAGCTGTTTTTT.

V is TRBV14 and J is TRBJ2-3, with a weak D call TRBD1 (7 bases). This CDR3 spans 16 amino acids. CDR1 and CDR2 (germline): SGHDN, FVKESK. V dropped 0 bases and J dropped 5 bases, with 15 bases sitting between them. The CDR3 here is CASSQDWRGQIDTQYF. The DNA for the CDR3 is TGTGCCAGCAGCCAAGATTGGAGGGGGCAAATAGATACGCAGTATTTT.

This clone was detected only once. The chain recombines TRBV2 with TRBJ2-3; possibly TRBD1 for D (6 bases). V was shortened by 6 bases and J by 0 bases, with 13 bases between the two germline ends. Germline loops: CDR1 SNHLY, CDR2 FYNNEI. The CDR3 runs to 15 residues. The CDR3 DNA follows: TGTGCCAGCAGAGCGGACAGTCCTAGCACAGATACGCAGTATTTT. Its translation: CASRADSPSTDTQYF.

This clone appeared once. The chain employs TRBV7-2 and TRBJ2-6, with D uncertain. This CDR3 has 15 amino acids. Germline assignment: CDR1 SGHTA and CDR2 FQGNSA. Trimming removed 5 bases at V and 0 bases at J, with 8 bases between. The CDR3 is CASSVQSSGANVLTF. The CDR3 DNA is TGTGCCAGCAGCGTACAGAGCTCTGGGGCCAACGTCCTGACTTTC. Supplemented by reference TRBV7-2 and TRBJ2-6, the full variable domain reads GAGVSQSPSNKVTEKGKDVELRCDPISGHTALYWYRQSLGQGLEFLIYFQGNSAPDKSGLPSDRFSAERTGGSVSTLTIQRTQQEDSAVYLCASSVQSSGANVLTFGAGSRLTVL.

As DNA, the CDR3 is TGTGCCAGCAGCAGAAGAATGAACACTGAAGCTTTCTTT. As protein: CASSRRMNTEAFF. This chain connects TRBV7-9 to TRBJ1-1; no definite D call. The germline V gene has CDR1 SEHNR and CDR2 FQNEAQ (reference sequence). The CDR3 is 13 residues long. V dropped 5 bases and J dropped 0 bases, with 7 bases sitting between them.

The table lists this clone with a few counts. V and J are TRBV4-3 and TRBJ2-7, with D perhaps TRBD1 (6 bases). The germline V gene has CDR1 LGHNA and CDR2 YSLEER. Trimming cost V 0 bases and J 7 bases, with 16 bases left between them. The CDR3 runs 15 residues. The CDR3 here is CASSQDPSGVGEQYF. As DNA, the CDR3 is TGCGCCAGCAGCCAAGATCCCTCAGGGGTGGGGGAGCAGTACTTC.

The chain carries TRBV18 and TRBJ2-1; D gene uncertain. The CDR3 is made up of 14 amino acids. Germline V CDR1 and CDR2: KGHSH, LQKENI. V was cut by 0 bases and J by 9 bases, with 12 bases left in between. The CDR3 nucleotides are TGTGCCAGCTCACCACCTAACCGAGATACTGAGCAGTTCTTC. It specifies CASSPPNRDTEQFF.

The CDR3 bases are TGCGCCAGCAGCCCCGGGGAGACAGGCAATGAGCAGTTCTTC. Protein product: CASSPGETGNEQFF. The V call is TRBV5-1, the J call TRBJ2-1; weak D call: TRBD1 (6 bases). CDR1 is SGHRS, CDR2 YFSETQ, per germline. Trimming stripped 4 bases from V and 6 bases from J, with 14 bases between. CDR3 length: 14 residues.